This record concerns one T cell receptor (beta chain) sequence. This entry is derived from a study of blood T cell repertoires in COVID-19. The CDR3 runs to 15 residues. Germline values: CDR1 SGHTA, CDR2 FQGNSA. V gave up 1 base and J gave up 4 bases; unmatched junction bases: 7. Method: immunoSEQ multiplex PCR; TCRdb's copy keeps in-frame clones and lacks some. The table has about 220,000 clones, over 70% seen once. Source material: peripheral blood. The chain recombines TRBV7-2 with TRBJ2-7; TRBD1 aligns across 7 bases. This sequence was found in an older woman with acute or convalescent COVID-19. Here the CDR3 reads CASSLEGALGYEQYF. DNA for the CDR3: TGTGCCAGCAGCTTAGAGGGGGCCCTGGGGTACGAGCAGTACTTC.